This TCR beta chain comes out of a study of T cells in Graves' hyperthyroidism and ophthalmopathy. Study context: Pretreatment peripheral blood was obtained at initial diagnosis.

Amplification targeted TCR beta CDR3 regions from RNA transcripts. During a first-round RT-PCR of the TCR CDR3, the HTBI primer set was used. TCRdb fed the multiplex PCR reads into MiXCR, producing one record per CDR3 protein. The data show about 690,000 distinct CDR3 sequences, approximately 15% seen once. Study-level findings and limits: Most thyroid clonotypes expanded above 0.001 appeared in blood too.

Trimming at V came to 1 base and at J to 6 bases, leaving 4 bases not matched to a gene. CDR1 and CDR2 (germline): KGHSH, LQKENI. There are 15 residues in the CDR3. Those patients with uncontrolled infection, other autoimmune disease, pregnancy or lactation were excluded. Many counts were recorded for this clonotype. The antigen remains undetermined. The chain employs TRBV18 and TRBJ2-1, with 9 bases that match TRBD2. The TCR sequence derives from a man aged 45-60 years with Graves' hyperthyroidism. Sequenced sample: blood. CDR3: CASSPLGTSLNEQFF. The CDR3 DNA reads TGTGCCAGCTCACCACTTGGGACTAGCCTCAATGAGCAGTTCTTC.